The 23 T cell receptor beta chains in this list originate from one sample, sequenced in a study of identifying expanded T cells in peripheral blood. The data were produced by immunoSEQ multiplex PCR, yet TCRdb's version contains in-frame clones alone and is incomplete. The sample has roughly 92,000 clones, around nine tenths seen once. The sequenced sample consisted of blood. The receptors stem from a person aged 18 to 75 in good health.

The rearrangement joins TRBV7-2 to TRBJ1-5, with D unresolved. The CDR3 covers 15 residues. The V end was cut by 0 bases, the J end by 0 bases, with 6 bases between. Germline V gene sequence: CDR1 SGHTA, CDR2 FQGNSA. The CDR3 sequence is CASSLASNSNQPQHF. Written as DNA, the CDR3 is TGTGCCAGCAGCTTAGCGTCGAATAGCAATCAGCCCCAGCATTTT. Full variable domain (outside the CDR3, taken from reference TRBV7-2 and TRBJ1-5): GAGVSQSPSNKVTEKGKDVELRCDPISGHTALYWYRQSLGQGLEFLIYFQGNSAPDKSGLPSDRFSAERTGGSVSTLTIQRTQQEDSAVYLCASSLASNSNQPQHFGDGTRLSIL.

The chain combines TRBV13 with TRBJ2-1; TRBD2 matches 10 bases. This CDR3 has 15 amino acids. Germline V gene sequence: CDR1 PRHDT, CDR2 FYEKMQ (reference sequence). V shed 3 bases and J 6 bases; nucleotides not matched to a gene: 5. In nucleotides, the CDR3 is TGTGCCAGCAGCTTCCCTAGCGGGGGTCCCAATGAGCAGTTCTTC. As protein: CASSFPSGGPNEQFF.

The CDR3 protein is CSEVSASGPYNEQFF. The CDR3 DNA follows: TGCAGCGAGGTCTCGGCTAGCGGCCCGTACAATGAGCAGTTCTTC. V and J are TRBV29-1 and TRBJ2-1, with 7 positions matching TRBD2. V shed 7 bases, J shed 4 bases, and the junction held 13 bases outside the gene matches. Per germline, CDR1 SQVTM and CDR2 ANQGSEA. The CDR3 runs to 15 residues.

Points on this clone: The sample carries other DNA sequences with the same CDR3. The chain links TRBV30 to TRBJ1-2; D possibly corresponds to TRBD1 (5 bases). The CDR3 runs to 12 residues. With 4 bases removed from V and 2 bases from J, the gap between germline ends came to 8 bases. Germline V gene lookup returns CDR1 GTSNPN and CDR2 SVGIG (reference sequence). The CDR3 DNA reads TGTGCCTGGAAGGGACTAAACTATGGCTACACCTTC. This translates into CAWKGLNYGYTF.

This sequence joins TRBV5-1 and TRBJ2-5; no definite D call. The CDR3 consists of 15 residues. Germline V CDR1 and CDR2: SGHRS, YFSETQ. V was clipped by 1 base and J by 6 bases, with 16 bases between them. The CDR3 DNA reads TGCGCCAGCAGCTTGTTTGGTACCGAAGATCAGACCCAGTACTTC. Its protein product is CASSLFGTEDQTQYF.

The rearrangement links TRBV6-6 to TRBJ2-1; possibly TRBD1 for D (6 bases). CDR1 and CDR2 from the germline V gene are MNHNY and SVGAGI (reference sequence). V lost 2 bases to trimming and J lost 3 bases, with 11 bases between them. The CDR3 runs to 15 residues. CDR3 sequence reads: CASSYTQTGYNEQFF. The DNA for the CDR3 is TGTGCCAGCAGTTACACCCAGACAGGCTACAATGAGCAGTTCTTC.

The rearrangement joins TRBV7-8 to TRBJ2-7; the D gene is possibly TRBD1 (6 bases). This CDR3 is built from 15 residues. Germline V gene lookup returns CDR1 SGHVS and CDR2 FQNEAQ. The V end lost 5 bases, the J end lost 3 bases, and 17 bases lay between the germline ends. CDR3 loop: CASSLRLGADYEQYF. CDR3 nucleotide sequence: TGTGCCAGCAGCCTACGTCTGGGGGCGGACTACGAGCAGTACTTC.

This chain uses TRBV5-4 with TRBJ1-6; D ambiguous. Germline CDR1 SGHNT, CDR2 YYREEE (reference sequence). Trimming took 2 bases from V and 0 from J, leaving 9 bases between them. This CDR3 has 16 residues. This chain's CDR3 is CASSLRFSSYNSPLHF. The CDR3 coding sequence is TGTGCCAGCAGCTTAAGGTTTAGCTCCTATAATTCACCCCTCCACTTT.

This clone has ten or more counts. This chain links TRBV7-9 with TRBJ2-7, with 11 bases aligning to TRBD1. J was trimmed by 3 bases and V by 3 bases; bases with no gene match: 4. The germline V gene encodes CDR1 SEHNR and CDR2 FQNEAQ (reference sequence). There are 15 residues in the CDR3. The CDR3, as DNA: TGTGCCAGCAGCTTTTGGGACAGGGGGTTCTACGAGCAGTACTTC. The encoded protein is CASSFWDRGFYEQYF.

This chain links TRBV9 with TRBJ2-3, with 11 positions matching TRBD2. This CDR3 spans 15 amino acids. Looked up from germline, CDR1 is SGDLS and CDR2 is YYNGEE. V was clipped by 3 bases and J by 6 bases; unmatched bases: 6. The CDR3 DNA follows: TGTGCCAGCAGCGGTAGCGGGGGGGCCGGGGATACGCAGTATTTT. Residues: CASSGSGGAGDTQYF.

V and J are TRBV28 and TRBJ1-1, with a tentative D call TRBD1 (5 bases). The CDR3 runs 15 residues. The germline V gene encodes CDR1 MDHEN and CDR2 SYDVKM. V lost 5 bases and J 1 base, leaving 14 bases between the germline ends. The CDR3 DNA follows: TGTGCCAGCAGTAGGGGCGAAACCCCGAACACTGAAGCTTTCTTT. It yields the protein CASSRGETPNTEAFF.

This chain uses TRBV7-8 with TRBJ2-7; D is unclear. V was clipped by 1 base and J by 0 bases, with 7 bases between them. Germline V gene sequence: CDR1 SGHVS, CDR2 FQNEAQ. The CDR3 length is 14 residues. The CDR3 loop is CASSLGGYSYEQYF. The CDR3 nucleotides read TGTGCCAGCAGCTTAGGGGGTTACTCCTACGAGCAGTACTTC. Complete variable domain (other parts from reference TRBV7-8 and TRBJ2-7): GAGVSQSPRYKVAKRGQDVALRCDPISGHVSLFWYQQALGQGPEFLTYFQNEAQLDKSGLPSDRFFAERPEGSVSTLKIQRTQQEDSAVYLCASSLGGYSYEQYFGPGTRLTVT.

In this sample, this clone turned up a few times. The chain is built from TRBV11-1 and TRBJ1-4; D is ambiguous. CDR1 is SGHAT and CDR2 is FQDESV in the germline V gene (reference sequence). V lost 5 bases, J lost 4 bases, and 11 bases lay in between. The length of the CDR3 is 14 residues. The CDR3 protein is CASSRSGVNEKLFF. The CDR3 nucleotides are TGTGCCAGCAGCCGAAGCGGGGTTAATGAAAAACTGTTTTTT.

The chain carries TRBV6-5 and TRBJ1-4; no reliable D call. Trimming took off 0 bases at V and 5 bases at J, with 13 bases between the two ends. This CDR3 has 16 amino acids. From germline, CDR1 is MNHEY and CDR2 SVGAGI. CDR3 sequence: CASSYSFREGNEKLFF. CDR3 sequence (DNA): TGTGCCAGCAGTTACTCTTTTCGGGAAGGGAATGAAAAACTGTTTTTT.

The rearrangement links TRBV7-8 to TRBJ1-2, with TRBD1 matching 8 bases. Germline loops: CDR1 SGHVS, CDR2 FQNEAQ. CDR3 length: 15 residues. J gave up 6 bases and V 1 base, and 7 bases lay outside the gene matches. The CDR3 loop is CASSLEPGGEDGYTF. The CDR3 DNA sequence: TGTGCCAGCAGCTTAGAGCCAGGGGGCGAGGATGGCTACACCTTC.

This clone showed up just once. The chain couples TRBV5-1 to TRBJ2-5; no clear D gene. The CDR3 runs 14 residues. With 1 base removed from V and 1 base from J, the gap between germline ends came to 8 bases. Germline V gives CDR1 SGHRS, CDR2 YFSETQ. The CDR3 coding sequence is TGCGCCAGCAGCTTGCTACAGATCCAAGAGACCCAGTACTTC. Its translation: CASSLLQIQETQYF.

The chain links TRBV7-2 to TRBJ1-5; D is possibly TRBD1 (5 bases). The germline CDR1 and CDR2 sequences are SGHTA and FQGNSA. Trimming took off 8 bases at V and 5 bases at J, with 19 bases between the two ends. This CDR3 contains 15 residues. Written as DNA, the CDR3 is TGTGCCAGCGGTGTCGCAGGGAATTTCGATCAGCCCCAGCATTTT. This encodes CASGVAGNFDQPQHF.

The rearrangement links TRBV27 to TRBJ2-7; D unclear. CDR1 is MNHEY and CDR2 is SMNVEV in the germline V gene (reference sequence). CDR3 size: 10 residues. Trimming left V 3 bases short and J 5 bases short, with 2 bases between. CDR3 loop: CASSLDEQYF. CDR3 nucleotide sequence: TGTGCCAGCAGTTTGGACGAGCAGTACTTC.

This clone was counted between two and nine times. The chain links TRBV10-3 to TRBJ1-6, with TRBD1 matching 7 bases. Germline trimming cut 10 bases from V and 9 bases from J; bases unmatched to any gene: 9. CDR3 length equals 13 residues. In germline, CDR1 is ENHRY, CDR2 SYGVKD. The DNA for the CDR3 is TGTGCCACCTCTGGACAGGAACCTTCACCCCTCCACTTT. Translating gives CATSGQEPSPLHF.

This clone showed up just a few times. The chain uses TRBV2 and TRBJ1-1, with no clear D. Germline V gene data show CDR1 as SNHLY and CDR2 as FYNNEI. The CDR3 sequence is 10 residues long. Trimming removed 7 bases at V and 7 bases at J, with 7 bases between. CDR3 region: CASILIEAFF. The CDR3 DNA sequence: TGTGCCAGCATACTAATTGAAGCTTTCTTT. Complete variable domain (other parts from reference TRBV2 and TRBJ1-1): EPEVTQTPSHQVTQMGQEVILRCVPISNHLYFYWYRQILGQKVEFLVSFYNNEISEKSEIFDDQFSVERPDGSNFTLKIRSTKLEDSAMYFCASILIEAFFGQGTRLTVV.

This clone has just a few counts. CDR3 sequence (DNA): TGTGCCAGCGGTTTGCTCGGCTCTGGAAACACCATATATTTT. Translation: CASGLLGSGNTIYF. The chain joins TRBV6-5 to TRBJ1-3, with D hard to call. This CDR3 spans 14 amino acids. The germline V gene has CDR1 MNHEY and CDR2 SVGAGI. Trimming pared 8 bases from V and 0 bases from J, leaving 11 bases between.

This chain joins TRBV7-9 and TRBJ1-1; no definite D call. Germline assignment: CDR1 SEHNR and CDR2 FQNEAQ (reference sequence). This CDR3 is built from 11 residues. The V end lost 6 bases, the J end lost 8 bases, and 10 bases lay between the germline ends. The CDR3 is CASRVLGEAFF. The CDR3, as DNA: TGTGCCAGCAGGGTTTTGGGGGAAGCTTTCTTT.

V is TRBV4-2 and J is TRBJ1-5; D call uncertain. V was cut by 4 bases and J by 0 bases, with 7 bases left in between. The CDR3 runs 14 residues. Germline V gene sequence: CDR1 LGHNA, CDR2 YNFKEQ. In nucleotides, the CDR3 is TGTGCCAGCAGCCCCCGGAGTAGCAATCAGCCCCAGCATTTT. This encodes CASSPRSSNQPQHF.